Below are 10 T cell receptor beta chains sequenced from a single sample in a study of T cells in Graves' hyperthyroidism and ophthalmopathy. RNA transcripts provided the source from which TCR beta CDR3 regions were amplified. HTBI primers were used for first-round RT-PCR of the TCR CDR3. TCRdb re-analysed the multiplex PCR reads in MiXCR, keeping a single row per CDR3 protein. The sample has hundreds of thousands of distinct CDR3 sequences; roughly 14% are singletons. The specimen sequenced was blood. The origin of the receptors is a man aged 18 to 35 with Graves' ophthalmopathy.

Notes on this clonotype: A much larger clone lies a single base off, so this may be a read error. J is TRBJ1-5 and V is TRBV2; D is ambiguous. The CDR3 totals 15 residues. Germline loops: CDR1 SNHLY, CDR2 FYNNEI. Trimming removed 4 bases from V and 1 base from J, with 11 bases in between. This CDR3 is CASSGIGSSNQPQHF. The CDR3 DNA reads as TGTGCCAGCAGTGGGATAGGGTCGAGCAATCAGCCCCAGCATTTT.

This clonotype was counted at least ten times. CDR3 DNA sequence: TGCGCCAGCAGCCAAAGGACGGCCACAGATACGCAGTATTTT. Translation gives CASSQRTATDTQYF. V gene TRBV4-1 combines with J gene TRBJ2-3; D unresolved. Germline loops: CDR1 MGHRA, CDR2 YSYEKL. The ends were cut back, 2 bases at V and 2 bases at J, with 8 bases in the middle. The CDR3 is 14 amino acids.

The rearrangement joins TRBV4-2 to TRBJ2-3; 16 nucleotides agree with TRBD2. Per the germline V gene, CDR1 is LGHNA and CDR2 is YNFKEQ. J lost 6 bases, V lost 0 bases, and 9 bases had no gene match. There are 19 residues in the CDR3. The CDR3 loop reads CASSQESGTSGRASDTQYF. The CDR3 coding sequence is TGTGCCAGCAGCCAAGAATCCGGGACTAGCGGGAGGGCTTCGGATACGCAGTATTTT.

Written as DNA, the CDR3 is TGTGCCAGTAGTATAGCCCACATGGTTAATGAGCAGTTCTTC. Its translation: CASSIAHMVNEQFF. The chain links TRBV19 to TRBJ2-1; D is undetermined. The V end was cut by 1 base, the J end by 7 bases, with 11 bases between. This CDR3 is 14 amino acids long. Germline V gives CDR1 LNHDA, CDR2 SQIVND (reference sequence).

In this sample, this clonotype turned up many times. The chain has TRBV5-1 and TRBJ2-7, with 8 bases lining up with TRBD2. Germline loops: CDR1 SGHRS, CDR2 YFSETQ. The CDR3 totals 15 residues. The V and J ends lost 0 bases and 5 bases, in that order; junction bases with no gene match: 7. The chain's CDR3 is CASSLELAGPNEQYF. CDR3 in DNA: TGCGCCAGCAGCTTGGAATTAGCGGGGCCTAACGAGCAGTACTTC.

Ten or more counts support this clonotype. The CDR3 sequence is CSARGGTSDTIYF. The CDR3, as DNA: TGCAGTGCTAGAGGAGGAACTTCGGACACCATATATTTT. This sequence joins TRBV20-1 and TRBJ1-3; D gene unclear. Germline values: CDR1 DFQATT, CDR2 SNEGSKA (reference sequence). This CDR3 is built from 13 residues. V lost 1 base and J 8 bases, leaving 12 bases between the germline ends.

This sequence joins TRBV2 and TRBJ2-5; 7 nucleotides match TRBD1. The length of the CDR3 is 14 residues. J lost 5 bases, V lost 5 bases, and 8 bases had no gene match. In germline, CDR1 is SNHLY, CDR2 FYNNEI. This CDR3 reads CASSYGTVWETQYF. The DNA of the CDR3 is TGTGCCAGCAGTTACGGGACAGTCTGGGAGACCCAGTACTTC.

This clonotype was counted ten times or more. CDR3 amino acids: CASSYTGAKPYEQYF. CDR3 sequence (DNA): TGTGCCAGCAGTTACACAGGCGCAAAGCCCTACGAGCAGTACTTC. The J gene is TRBJ2-7, the V gene TRBV6-5; maybe TRBD1 (5 bases). The CDR3 covers 15 residues. V lost 2 bases, J lost 2 bases, and 13 bases lay in between. Germline values: CDR1 MNHEY, CDR2 SVGAGI.

The CDR3 loop reads CAWAGDVDKTNEKLFF. DNA for the CDR3: TGTGCCTGGGCGGGGGACGTGGACAAAACGAATGAAAAACTGTTTTTT. This chain uses TRBV30 with TRBJ1-4; D is perhaps TRBD1 (5 bases). This CDR3 region has 16 residues. Germline V gene sequence: CDR1 GTSNPN, CDR2 SVGIG (reference sequence). Trimming removed 5 bases from V and 5 bases from J, with 21 bases in between. The full variable domain, in which reference TRBV30 and TRBJ1-4 provide the parts outside the CDR3, is SQTIHQWPATLVQPVGSPLSLECTVEGTSNPNLYWYRQAAGRGLQLLFYSVGIGQISSEVPQNLSASRPQDRQFILSSKKLLLSDSGFYLCAWAGDVDKTNEKLFFGSGTQLSVL.

This clonotype was found many times. The gene calls are TRBV6-1 and TRBJ1-2; perhaps TRBD1 as D (5 bases). The CDR3 is 13 residues long. Germline CDR1 MNHNS, CDR2 SASEGT. V was shortened by 5 bases and J by 8 bases, with 15 bases between the two germline ends. CDR3 protein: CASSYNQQEGYTF. The CDR3 coding sequence is TGTGCCAGCAGTTATAATCAACAGGAGGGCTACACCTTC.